This record looks at one TCR beta chain sequence and its context. What antigen it recognizes has not been identified. Per-base quality was not reported, and no clone a single base away is much larger than it. These data are taken from a study of T-cell memory formation after mild COVID-19 (dated by TCRdb to about 2021). In terms of the full investigation: Most TCR sequence clusters were specific to one of the two donors. In a couple of donors, T-cell clones that expanded and contracted after mild COVID-19 were tracked by sequencing TCRalpha and TCRbeta repertoires over time. Two young, previously healthy adult volunteers, one female and one male, were included in the cohort.

CDR1 is given as MNHEY and CDR2 as SVGEGT, both from the germline V gene. From V the trimming removes 5 bases and from J it removes 14 bases, while the gene matches leave 12 bases of the junction unaccounted for. CDR3 length: 13 amino acids, cysteine to phenylalanine. CDR3 DNA is the only sequence kept; it has 39 bases, read in frame from the first base. PBMCs were isolated by Ficoll-Paque density gradient centrifugation. Here is what the overall study found, with its caveats: Whether the second-wave clones peaking on day 37 were SARS-CoV-2 specific was not confirmed. The study covered only a couple of mild cases, and larger cohorts including severe cases with pre-infection samples were considered necessary. Some responding clones were detected in pre-infection memory, suggesting pre-existing cross-reactive memory T cells joined the SARS-CoV-2 response. Contracting CD4+ clones turned up mainly in the CM and EM memory subsets, whereas EMRA was where CD8+ clones were enriched. Clones that contracted from day 15 to 85 showed balanced CD4/CD8 phenotypes, whereas a second wave of clones that expanded from day 15 to 37 leaned towards CD4+.

Instrument on record: Illumina NovaSeq 6000. TCRalpha and TCRbeta cDNA libraries were built by 5'RACE with constant-segment primers, adding sample barcodes and unique molecular identifiers. Trizol reagent was used to extract RNA from every sample. Amplification of the libraries took two PCR steps, and the second step added a second sample barcode plus Illumina TruSeq adapters. The libraries were sequenced on an Illumina NovaSeq using 2 x 150 bp paired-end reads. As for the authors' bioinformatics: With migec v1.2.7, reads were demultiplexed and then collapsed into UMI-guided consensus sequences. Using mixcr v2.1.11, UMI consensuses were aligned to TRA and TRB V and J templates and then assembled into clonotypes. A clonotype was counted as expanded or contracted only when both edgeR and NoisET called the clonotype significant, with the noise models trained on biological replicates. For edgeR calls, a false discovery rate-adjusted p below 0.01 and a log2 fold-change threshold of 1 were applied. As an exploratory analysis of dynamics, max-normalized trajectories of the 1000 most abundant clonotypes were examined with PCA combined with hierarchical clustering. Each responding clone was given a CD4 or CD8 phenotype based on the CD4+ and CD8+ repertoires, which had been sequenced separately. Using fastp trimming at Q25 and MiXCR clonotype assembly, TCRdb reanalyzed the public sequencing data and kept in-frame beta chains. Entries are consolidated by CDR3 protein sequence, retaining the most common genes and DNA. For this entry, the V and J calls and clone size follow TCRdb and not the study's own pipeline. The sample table lists roughly 560,000 distinct CDR3 sequences, roughly 21% of them with a count of one. Of the sample, roughly an eighth falls within the top ten clones.

The rearranged chain carries TRBV6-2 or TRBV6-3 and TRBJ2-1, with TRBD2 matching 7 junction bases. The TCR comes from an adult woman who had mild COVID-19 (a few samples of this study predate the infection). The sample titles of this study are shuffled in the database, so cell type and time point are left out; the donor was told from shared clones. Sequencing was done on a sample of PBMCs or a T cell subset sorted from them (not recorded which). The nucleotide sequence is TGTGCCAGCAGTCCGACTAGCCTGCTATCAGAGTTCTTC. It translates to CASSPTSLLSEFF.